This T cell receptor (beta chain) is drawn from a study of blood T cells in healthy people across ages. There were healthy Caucasian individuals from Russia, aged roughly 6 to 100, serving as donors. CDR3 length: 15 residues. CDR1 and CDR2 (germline): SGHTA, FQGNSA. V lost 6 bases, J lost 4 bases, and 8 bases stayed unmatched. It was with a sample-barcoded 5' primer and a J-beta primer mix that a second PCR of roughly 7 to 12 cycles was run. TCRdb reprocessed the 5' RACE reads via MiXCR and lists one record per CDR3 protein. The top ten hold just under 25% of the sample, which has some 550,000 distinct CDR3 sequences, roughly 48% seen once.

This receptor was taken from a man older than 75 in good health. J is TRBJ2-2 and V is TRBV7-2; the match to TRBD2 covers 7 bases. The sequencing input was blood. CDR3 in DNA: TGTGCCAGCAGTCCTACTAGCGTGGCCACCGGGGAGCTGTTTTTT. Its protein is CASSPTSVATGELFF.